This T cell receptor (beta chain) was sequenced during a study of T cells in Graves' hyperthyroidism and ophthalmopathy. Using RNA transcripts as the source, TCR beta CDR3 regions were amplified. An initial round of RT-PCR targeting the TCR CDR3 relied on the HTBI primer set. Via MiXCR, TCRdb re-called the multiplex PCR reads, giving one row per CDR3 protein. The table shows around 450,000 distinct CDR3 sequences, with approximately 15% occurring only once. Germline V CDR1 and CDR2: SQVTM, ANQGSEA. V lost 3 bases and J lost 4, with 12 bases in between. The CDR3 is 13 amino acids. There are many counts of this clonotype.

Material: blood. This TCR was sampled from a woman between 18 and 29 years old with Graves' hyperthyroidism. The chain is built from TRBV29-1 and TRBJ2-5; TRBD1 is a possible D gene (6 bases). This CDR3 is CSVDRDTRETQYF. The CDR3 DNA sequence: TGCAGCGTTGATAGGGACACACGAGAGACCCAGTACTTC. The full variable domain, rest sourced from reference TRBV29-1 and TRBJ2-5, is SAVISQKPSRDICQRGTSLTIQCQVDSQVTMMFWYRQQPGQSLTLIATANQGSEATYESGFVIDKFPISRPNLTFSTLTVSNMSPEDSSIYLCSVDRDTRETQYFGPGTRLLVL.